The 22 T cell receptor beta chains presented below share a single source sample, sequenced in a study of T cells after yellow fever vaccination. TCRdb ran MiXCR on the 5' RACE reads and lists one entry per CDR3 protein. The data hold 620,000 or so distinct CDR3 sequences, with 17% observed a single time. The specimen was PBMCs, collected 5 days after the first yellow fever vaccination. These receptors came from a man aged 18 to 30 who received the YFV17D yellow fever vaccine.

This clonotype was picked up many times. The chain employs TRBV5-1 and TRBJ2-3, with 8 bases lining up with TRBD1. Unmatched junction bases numbered 9, after V lost 7 bases and J lost 8 bases. The CDR3 has 13 residues. Germline loops: CDR1 SGHRS, CDR2 YFSETQ. DNA of the CDR3: TGCGCCAGCTTTGACAGGGGCCCCAGTACGCAGTATTTT. As protein: CASFDRGPSTQYF.

CDR3 coding DNA: TGCGCCAGCAGCAAGGGGACAGGCGACCCCTACTATGGCTACACCTTC. It is translated as CASSKGTGDPYYGYTF. J is TRBJ1-2 and V is TRBV5-1; TRBD1 aligns across 8 bases. The CDR3 is 16 amino acids. V shed 4 bases and J 3 bases; nucleotides not matched to a gene: 11. The germline V gene encodes CDR1 SGHRS and CDR2 YFSETQ.

This clonotype was detected only a few times. The chain joins TRBV5-1 to TRBJ2-7; D unresolved. The CDR3 spans 15 residues. V lost 7 bases, J lost 0 bases, and 17 bases lay in between. Germline V lookup: CDR1 SGHRS, CDR2 YFSETQ. The CDR3 nucleotides read TGCGCCAGCTACTTCGTGGCCCCGAGCTCCTACGAGCAGTACGTC. Translating it yields CASYFVAPSSYEQYV.

The rearrangement links TRBV11-2 to TRBJ2-1, with 16 nucleotides matching TRBD2. CDR1 and CDR2 (germline): SGHAT, FQNNGV. This CDR3 is 18 amino acids long. V lost 3 bases, J lost 4 bases, and 6 bases stayed unmatched. CDR3 sequence reads: CASSFSGTSGGAYNEQFF. CDR3 nucleotide sequence: TGTGCCAGCAGCTTCTCCGGGACTAGCGGGGGGGCTTACAATGAGCAGTTCTTC.

The CDR3 sequence: CATRPGTATLVSSYNEQFF. DNA of the CDR3: TGTGCCACCAGACCCGGGACAGCAACCTTAGTATCCTCCTACAATGAGCAGTTCTTC. The rearrangement links TRBV15 to TRBJ2-1, with 7 positions matching TRBD1. Germline V gene data show CDR1 as LNHNV and CDR2 as YYDKDF (reference sequence). V was clipped by 6 bases and J by 0 bases; unmatched bases: 17. This CDR3 is built from 19 residues.

J is TRBJ1-1 and V is TRBV5-6, with 9 nucleotides matching TRBD1. From germline, CDR1 is SGHDT and CDR2 YYEEEE. V was clipped by 4 bases and J by 6 bases; unmatched bases: 10. The CDR3 runs 15 residues. CDR3 bases: TGTGCCAGCAGCCCCTCGGGACAGGGAATCCCTGAAGCTTTCTTT. Translated: CASSPSGQGIPEAFF.

There are a few counts of this clonotype. This rearrangement joins TRBV11-2 to TRBJ2-1; 9 nucleotides match TRBD2. J gave up 2 bases and V 1 base, and 9 bases lay outside the gene matches. CDR3 length: 18 amino acids. The germline gives CDR1 SGHAT, CDR2 FQNNGV. This chain's CDR3 is CASSLGGNRGGAYNEQFF. As DNA, the CDR3 is TGTGCCAGCAGCTTAGGGGGGAACCGCGGGGGGGCCTACAATGAGCAGTTCTTC.

The table lists this clonotype with a few counts. The chain employs TRBV7-2 and TRBJ2-4; 10 bases map to TRBD2. CDR1 and CDR2 from the germline V gene are SGHTA and FQGNSA. The CDR3 runs 19 residues. V lost 3 bases, J lost 4 bases, and 15 bases stayed unmatched. CDR3 DNA: TGTGCCAGCAGCTTTAGCGGGGGGTGGGATAGTAGCGGAAAAAACATTCAGTACTTC. Its protein is CASSFSGGWDSSGKNIQYF.

The rearrangement links TRBV7-3 to TRBJ2-1; 9 positions agree with TRBD2. The ends lost 3 bases at V and 8 bases at J; junction bases unmatched: 11. Germline-derived CDR1 and CDR2 are SGHTA and FQGTGA. This CDR3 is 16 amino acids long. The CDR3: CASSFNGGGASYEQFF. The DNA for the CDR3 is TGTGCCAGCAGCTTCAACGGCGGGGGGGCCTCTTATGAGCAGTTCTTC.

The V gene is TRBV5-4, the J gene TRBJ1-1; D not certain. This CDR3 contains 15 residues. V was pared by 4 bases and J by 0 bases, with 13 bases between. CDR1 SGHNT and CDR2 YYREEE come from the germline V gene (reference sequence). Written as DNA, the CDR3 is TGTGCCAGCAGCCCCCCGGGAGCCTTGAACACTGAAGCTTTCTTT. Its translation is CASSPPGALNTEAFF.

The chain joins TRBV10-3 to TRBJ2-3; no clear D gene. The length of the CDR3 is 15 residues. V gave up 6 bases and J gave up 0 bases, with 13 bases separating them. Germline values: CDR1 ENHRY, CDR2 SYGVKD. The CDR3 nucleotides read TGTGCCATCAGAGCTGATGACACAAGCACAGATACGCAGTATTTT. Amino acid sequence: CAIRADDTSTDTQYF.

This clonotype was observed a few times. The chain is built from TRBV12-3 or TRBV12-4 and TRBJ1-1, with D maybe TRBD1 (5 bases). The CDR3 contains 13 residues. V lost 7 bases and J lost 6, with 15 bases in between. CDR3 region: CASILRGLAEAFF. Here the CDR3 DNA reads TGTGCCAGCATCCTACGGGGGTTGGCTGAAGCTTTCTTT.

This clonotype has at least ten counts. The chain combines TRBV5-1 with TRBJ2-7, with TRBD2 as a possible D gene (6 bases). Germline assignment: CDR1 SGHRS and CDR2 YFSETQ. The germline V and J ends were trimmed by 0 bases and 1 base, with 14 bases remaining between them. The CDR3 is 16 amino acids. The CDR3 DNA follows: TGCGCCAGCAGCTTGGCCGGGACTCAAGGATCCTACGAGCAGTACTTC. It yields the protein CASSLAGTQGSYEQYF.

This clonotype was observed a handful of times. The J gene is TRBJ1-3, the V gene TRBV11-2; TRBD1 is a possible D gene (5 bases). V lost 0 bases, J lost 0 bases, and 12 bases lay in between. CDR3 length equals 17 residues. Germline V gives CDR1 SGHAT, CDR2 FQNNGV. Here the CDR3 DNA reads TGTGCCAGCAGCTTAGAGGGGCCCATTTTCTCTGGAAACACCATATATTTT. Translation gives CASSLEGPIFSGNTIYF.

This clonotype was seen many times. The chain is built from TRBV11-2 and TRBJ2-6, with a possible D match to TRBD1 (5 bases). This CDR3 is 15 amino acids long. The germline V and J ends were trimmed by 2 bases and 4 bases, with 9 bases remaining between them. The germline V gene encodes CDR1 SGHAT and CDR2 FQNNGV. The chain's CDR3 is CASSLSGAGANVLTF. In nucleotides, the CDR3 is TGTGCCAGCAGCTTATCTGGGGCAGGGGCCAACGTCCTGACTTTC.

In its sample, this clonotype was seen a few times. The chain is built from TRBV5-6 and TRBJ2-7, with no clear D. The germline V and J ends were trimmed by 1 base and 3 bases, with 17 bases remaining between them. This CDR3 has 16 amino acids. Germline assignment: CDR1 SGHDT and CDR2 YYEEEE. This CDR3 reads CASSLTVSPLNYEQYF. The DNA of the CDR3 is TGTGCCAGCAGCTTGACCGTCAGCCCCCTTAACTACGAGCAGTACTTC.

This clonotype was counted between two and nine times. The rearrangement uses TRBV7-2 and TRBJ1-6; tentative D call: TRBD1 (5 bases). The germline V gene encodes CDR1 SGHTA and CDR2 FQGNSA. The CDR3 totals 15 residues. V shed 3 bases and J shed 9 bases, with 15 bases lying between them. For the CDR3, the DNA is TGTGCCAGCAGCTTTGCCCCCTCTCAGGGTTCACCCCTCCACTTT. This encodes CASSFAPSQGSPLHF.

This chain links TRBV6-5 with TRBJ1-2; TRBD1 is a possible D gene (6 bases). The length of the CDR3 is 15 residues. Germline CDR1 MNHEY, CDR2 SVGAGI. Trimming shortened V by 0 bases and J by 7 bases, and 15 bases separated the two germline ends. The CDR3 DNA reads as TGTGCCAGCAGTTACTCGATAGGGGGGGCGACTGGCTACACCTTC. This gives the protein CASSYSIGGATGYTF.

The chain is built from TRBV6-1 and TRBJ2-7; 8 bases align to TRBD2. Germline values: CDR1 MNHNS, CDR2 SASEGT. The ends lost 5 bases at V and 3 bases at J; junction bases unmatched: 15. This CDR3 is 17 amino acids long. CDR3 nucleotides: TGTGCCAGCAGTACGTTCGGCGGGGGGCCTTTTGTCTACGAGCAGTACTTC. This codes for CASSTFGGGPFVYEQYF.

This clonotype showed up just a few times. The rearrangement links TRBV19 to TRBJ2-3; D call uncertain. Germline CDR1 and CDR2: LNHDA and SQIVND (reference sequence). The CDR3 has 13 amino acids. The DNA of the CDR3 is TGTGCAGTGGACGAGGCTGGCACAGATACGCAGTATTTT. It encodes CAVDEAGTDTQYF. Together with reference TRBV19 and TRBJ2-3, the CDR3 gives the full variable domain: DGGITQSPKYLFRKEGQNVTLSCEQNLNHDAMYWYRQDPGQGLRLIYYSQIVNDFQKGDIAEGYSVSREKKESFPLTVTSAQKNPTAFYLCAVDEAGTDTQYFGPGTRLTVL.

The gene calls are TRBV6-2 or TRBV6-3 and TRBJ2-1, with 7 bases aligning to TRBD2. From germline, CDR1 is MNHEY and CDR2 SVGEGT. V lost 0 bases, J lost 8 bases, and 10 bases stayed unmatched. The CDR3 has 16 amino acids. The CDR3 coding sequence is TGTGCCAGCAGTTACTCATCAGCGGGACTTGGAGATGAGCAGTTCTTC. It encodes CASSYSSAGLGDEQFF.

The chain links TRBV19 to TRBJ2-1; D gene uncertain. Between the trimmed V and J ends, which lost 1 base and 7 bases, there was a span of 11 bases. The CDR3 is made up of 14 amino acids. CDR1 and CDR2 from the germline V gene are LNHDA and SQIVND (reference sequence). This CDR3 is CASSIVGVSNEQFF. DNA for the CDR3: TGTGCCAGTAGTATAGTTGGGGTCAGTAATGAGCAGTTCTTC.